This T cell receptor (beta chain) was retrieved from a study of blood T cell repertoires in COVID-19 (dated by TCRdb to about 2020). In terms of the full investigation: Samples from collaborators originated in the United States, Italy and Spain and spanned both the acute and convalescent phases of COVID-19. The prospective study material was composed of cDNA or gDNA derived from T cells, B-cell-depleted T cells, or PBMCs. Deeply sampled blood TCRbeta repertoires from subjects exposed to, actively infected with, or recovered from COVID-19 were included in the dataset. A freely available public database, intended as a resource for researchers studying the immune response to SARS-CoV-2, is where the repertoires were released. Samples were obtained from the ongoing ImmuneRACE study (first 160 participants) and from approximately 1,200 subjects provided by 6 global collaborators. Nearly every sample came with metadata listing a de-identified subject ID, COVID-19 status, age in years and sex. Where HLA class I and class II types were available, the types were taken from metadata supplied by the sample provider, not from assay-based typing. The full study reports these points: How much clinical and demographic metadata was included differed by source and by participant, and the metadata was provided uncurated.

Reading the germline V gene (reference sequence) gives CDR1 LGHDT and CDR2 YNNKEL. The CDR3, from cysteine to phenylalanine, totals 16 residues. Of the read, only the CDR3 DNA is kept; its 48 bases are in frame from base 1. The germline ends are 9 bases apart after V is trimmed by 1 base and J by 0 bases. In the prospective study, participants were roughly 18 to 90 years old, resided in fewer than 25 geographic areas of the United States, and were enrolled through a virtual design. To assign participants to cohorts, the prospective study relied on clinical history that participants themselves reported in a screening survey and a study questionnaire. Exposed participants had been in contact, within 2 weeks of entering the study, with a person who had a PCR-confirmed or clinician-diagnosed case of COVID-19. Mobile phlebotomists in the prospective study collected whole blood, serum and a nasopharyngeal or oropharyngeal swab from every participant. Prospective study participants could optionally give additional blood draws and questionnaires over an approximately 2-month period. Before DNA extraction, blood samples from the prospective study were shipped at room temperature or frozen.

The immunoSEQ Assay, a bias-controlled multiplex PCR, was used to amplify TCRbeta CDR3 regions from genomic DNA. On the study's bioinformatics: Nucleated cell counts per sample were estimated from amplification of reference gene primers within the assay. Sequence reads were collapsed and filtered to measure the absolute abundance of every unique TCRbeta CDR3 rearrangement. For each sample, productive Simpson clonality was calculated as the square root of Simpson's diversity index over productive rearrangements. TCRdb stores this immuneACCESS table with in-frame sequences only. Part of the clones is absent; in the studies checked, under half of the shortfall reflects unresolved V genes, and no reason is known for the rest. The V and J calls and clone size were taken over from that table, and D and trimming were inferred from the DNA. This sample comprises 350,000 or so clones, roughly 90% of them detected only once. The ten biggest clones cover approximately 1% of the sample.

As for this clone: Its antigen is currently not known. No clone much larger than this one lies a single base away; base qualities are absent.

The TCR was taken from a young woman who had been exposed to COVID-19. The chain employs TRBV3-1 (or the pseudogene TRBV3-2) and TRBJ1-4; TRBD1 is a possible D gene, resting on 6 matching bases. The sequenced sample consisted of PBMCs or T cells enriched from blood (not recorded which). The encoded CDR3 is CASSQVDRSTNEKLFF. The bases read TGTGCCAGCAGCCAAGTCGACAGGTCAACTAATGAAAAACTGTTTTTT.